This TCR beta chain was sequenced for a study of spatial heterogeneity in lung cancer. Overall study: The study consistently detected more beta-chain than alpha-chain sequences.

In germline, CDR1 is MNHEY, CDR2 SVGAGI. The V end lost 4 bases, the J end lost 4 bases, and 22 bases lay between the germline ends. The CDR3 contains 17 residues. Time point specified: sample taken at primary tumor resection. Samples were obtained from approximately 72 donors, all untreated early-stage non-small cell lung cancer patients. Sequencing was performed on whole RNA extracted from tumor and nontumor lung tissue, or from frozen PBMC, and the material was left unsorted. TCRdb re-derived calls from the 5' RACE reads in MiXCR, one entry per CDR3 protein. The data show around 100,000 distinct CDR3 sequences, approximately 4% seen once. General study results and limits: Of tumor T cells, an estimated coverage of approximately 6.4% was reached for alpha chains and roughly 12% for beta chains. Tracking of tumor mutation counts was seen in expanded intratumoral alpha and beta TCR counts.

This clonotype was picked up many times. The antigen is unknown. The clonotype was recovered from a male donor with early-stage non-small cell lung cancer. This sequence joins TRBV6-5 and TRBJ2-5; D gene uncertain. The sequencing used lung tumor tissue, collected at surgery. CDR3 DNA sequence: TGTGCCAGCAGTTTCCGAACCCTGGGCCTAGTTCGAGAGACCCAGTACTTC. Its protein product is CASSFRTLGLVRETQYF.